Listed here are 22 T cell receptor beta chains from one sample, sequenced in a study of T cell changes during pregnancy in multiple sclerosis. Assay used: immunoSEQ multiplex PCR; TCRdb lists only in-frame clones, some missing. The sample shows tens of thousands of clones, over 85% of them seen only once. The sample was peripheral blood, taken in the second trimester of pregnancy. Receptors originate from a female donor in good health, enrolled as a control in a pregnancy study.

The genes are TRBV2 and TRBJ1-5, with D perhaps TRBD1 (5 bases). The germline V gene encodes CDR1 SNHLY and CDR2 FYNNEI. With 3 bases removed from V and 7 bases from J, the gap between germline ends came to 16 bases. There are 15 residues in the CDR3. CDR3 in amino acids: CASSDGAGMVQPQHF. The CDR3 nucleotides are TGTGCCAGCAGTGATGGGGCAGGGATGGTACAGCCCCAGCATTTT.

This rearrangement joins TRBV5-1 to TRBJ1-1; 7 bases agree with TRBD1. From germline, CDR1 is SGHRS and CDR2 YFSETQ. With V trimmed by 2 bases and J by 0 bases, 4 bases remained unmatched. The CDR3 extends over 15 amino acids. This chain's CDR3 is CASSFTTGLNTEAFF. Written as DNA, the CDR3 is TGCGCCAGCAGCTTCACGACAGGGCTGAACACTGAAGCTTTCTTT.

The V and J genes are TRBV2 and TRBJ1-5; 9 bases agree with TRBD1. CDR1 and CDR2 (germline): SNHLY, FYNNEI. The CDR3 totals 15 residues. After removal of 4 bases from V and 3 bases from J, the junction contained 4 bases not matched to a gene. The CDR3 region is CASSGQGVNNQPQHF. DNA of the CDR3: TGTGCCAGCAGTGGACAGGGGGTGAACAATCAGCCCCAGCATTTT.

The V call is TRBV7-2, the J call TRBJ2-5, with 11 bases that match TRBD2. Trimming took 2 bases from V and 4 from J; bases not matched to a gene: 6. This CDR3 is built from 16 residues. Germline CDR1 is SGHTA and CDR2 is FQGNSA. As DNA, the CDR3 is TGTGCCAGCAGCTTATTTAGCGGGGGGGCCGCAGAGACCCAGTACTTC. Amino acids: CASSLFSGGAAETQYF.

This chain connects TRBV11-2 to TRBJ2-5, with TRBD1 as a possible D gene (6 bases). V lost 2 bases, J lost 3 bases, and 10 bases lay in between. This CDR3 region has 14 residues. Germline CDR1 SGHAT, CDR2 FQNNGV. For the CDR3, the DNA is TGTGCCAGCAGCTTAACAGGGATGGAAGAGACCCAGTACTTC. This encodes CASSLTGMEETQYF.

V gene TRBV10-3 combines with J gene TRBJ1-2; 9 bases match TRBD1. CDR1 and CDR2 from the germline V gene are ENHRY and SYGVKD. The CDR3 is 18 amino acids. V lost 0 bases, J lost 4 bases, and 12 bases stayed unmatched. The DNA of the CDR3 is TGTGCCATCAGTGAGTCGACCGGGACAGGGCAAATCTTCTATGGCTACACCTTC. Amino acids: CAISESTGTGQIFYGYTF.

This clone was detected only a few times. The rearrangement links TRBV5-1 to TRBJ2-2; D not certain. The CDR3 runs 13 residues. Trimming took 2 bases from V and 6 from J, leaving 8 bases between them. Germline values: CDR1 SGHRS, CDR2 YFSETQ. The CDR3 here is CASSFGVPGELFF. As DNA, the CDR3 is TGCGCCAGCAGCTTTGGAGTACCCGGGGAGCTGTTTTTT.

Only one count was recorded for this clone. The chain is built from TRBV27 and TRBJ2-3; 7 nucleotides line up with TRBD1. The CDR3 is made up of 16 amino acids. The V gene end was trimmed by 1 base and the J gene end by 1 base; junction bases not matched to a gene: 5. Germline-derived CDR1 and CDR2 are MNHEY and SMNVEV (reference sequence). The CDR3 is CASSLFNGQGTDTQYF. The CDR3 DNA reads TGTGCCAGCAGTTTATTTAACGGACAGGGCACAGATACGCAGTATTTT.

The genes are TRBV21-1 and TRBJ1-2; no check of the table's D call, TRBD1, against the DNA was made. TRBV21-1 is assigned pseudogene status. This CDR3 has 17 residues. DNA for the CDR3: TGTGCCAGCAGAAAGGTTTATCGTAGGACAGTTAACTATGGCTACACCTTC. Protein product: CASRKVYRRTVNYGYTF.

The V gene is TRBV4-3, the J gene TRBJ1-6, with unresolved D. The germline CDR1 and CDR2 sequences are LGHNA and YSLEER. V lost 0 bases, J lost 0 bases, and 6 bases lay in between. CDR3 size: 16 residues. DNA for the CDR3: TGCGCCAGCAGCCAAGACAGAAGCTCCTATAATTCACCCCTCCACTTT. Translated: CASSQDRSSYNSPLHF.

The chain uses TRBV2 and TRBJ2-1; D not resolved. V was cut by 3 bases and J by 0 bases, with 6 bases left in between. The CDR3 runs 14 residues. CDR1 and CDR2 from the germline V gene are SNHLY and FYNNEI. In nucleotides, the CDR3 is TGTGCCAGCAGTGACCCAGTCTCCTACAATGAGCAGTTCTTC. Translated: CASSDPVSYNEQFF.

This clone has only one observation. The genes are TRBV7-9 and TRBJ1-1; unclear D gene. The V and J ends lost 2 bases and 2 bases respectively, with 6 bases between them. In germline, CDR1 is SEHNR, CDR2 FQNEAQ (reference sequence). The length of the CDR3 is 13 residues. CDR3 sequence (DNA): TGTGCCAGCAGCTTAACGAGAAACACTGAAGCTTTCTTT. This encodes CASSLTRNTEAFF.

The V and J genes are TRBV9 and TRBJ1-2; D is ambiguous. The CDR3 covers 15 residues. Trimming removed 5 bases from V and 0 bases from J, with 14 bases in between. Germline CDR1 SGDLS, CDR2 YYNGEE. The CDR3 nucleotides are TGTGCCAGCAGTCCCTTGGGAGGAGCTAACTATGGCTACACCTTC. This encodes CASSPLGGANYGYTF.

The chain combines TRBV4-2 with TRBJ1-4; D unresolved. CDR1 is LGHNA, CDR2 YNFKEQ, per germline. The CDR3 extends over 17 amino acids. The V end lost 0 bases, the J end lost 0 bases, and 11 bases lay between the germline ends. This CDR3 is CASSQDPTTSTNEKLFF. CDR3 bases: TGTGCCAGCAGCCAAGATCCCACTACCTCAACTAATGAAAAACTGTTTTTT.

The rearrangement uses TRBV12-5 and TRBJ2-1; 9 bases are shared with TRBD1. The V and J ends lost 1 base and 3 bases, in that order; junction bases with no gene match: 10. Germline V gives CDR1 LGHNT, CDR2 FRNRAP. The CDR3 is 18 amino acids. Written as DNA, the CDR3 is TGTGCTAGTGGTTTGGAACTGGACAGGGGAAGTTTCTACAATGAGCAGTTCTTC. Translation: CASGLELDRGSFYNEQFF.

The V and J genes are TRBV7-8 and TRBJ1-1; 7 nucleotides agree with TRBD1. With V trimmed by 1 base and J by 8 bases, 7 bases remained unmatched. This CDR3 comprises 14 residues. From germline, CDR1 is SGHVS and CDR2 FQNEAQ. The CDR3: CASSLERVGQEAFF. In DNA, the CDR3 is TGTGCCAGCAGCTTAGAACGTGTGGGACAGGAAGCTTTCTTT.

This rearrangement joins TRBV30 to TRBJ2-7, with TRBD2 matching 7 bases. CDR1 GTSNPN and CDR2 SVGIG come from the germline V gene (reference sequence). CDR3 size: 13 residues. V gave up 4 bases and J gave up 4 bases; unmatched junction bases: 7. The CDR3: CAWTIVGGYEQYF. CDR3 nucleotides: TGTGCCTGGACCATCGTGGGGGGGTACGAGCAGTACTTC.

J is TRBJ2-1 and V is TRBV9; perhaps TRBD2 as D (5 bases). This CDR3 has 16 amino acids. Germline loops: CDR1 SGDLS, CDR2 YYNGEE. The V gene lost 4 bases and the J gene lost 5 bases, with 19 bases spanning the gap. CDR3 amino acids: CASSPRTVLRHNEQFF. CDR3 nucleotides: TGTGCCAGCAGCCCGAGGACTGTTTTGAGGCACAATGAGCAGTTCTTC. The variable domain in full, with the rest retrieved from reference TRBV9 and TRBJ2-1, is DSGVTQTPKHLITATGQRVTLRCSPRSGDLSVYWYQQSLDQGLQFLIQYYNGEERAKGNILERFSAQQFPDLHSELNLSSLELGDSALYFCASSPRTVLRHNEQFFGPGTRLTVL.

The rearrangement links TRBV4-1 to TRBJ2-3; D may be TRBD1 (6 bases). Trimming took 3 bases from V and 0 from J, leaving 13 bases between them. From germline, CDR1 is MGHRA and CDR2 YSYEKL. The CDR3 has 16 amino acids. This CDR3 reads CASSHSRTASTDTQYF. The DNA for the CDR3 is TGCGCCAGCAGCCATTCACGGACAGCTAGCACAGATACGCAGTATTTT.

The gene calls are TRBV6-4 and TRBJ2-1, with TRBD2 identical over 9 bases. Per germline, CDR1 MRHNA and CDR2 SNTAGT. This CDR3 spans 15 amino acids. Germline trimming cut 5 bases from V and 8 bases from J; bases unmatched to any gene: 10. This CDR3 reads CASSPGLALRDEQFF. The CDR3 region has the DNA TGTGCCAGCAGTCCGGGACTAGCCCTGCGGGATGAGCAGTTCTTC.

V gene TRBV5-4 combines with J gene TRBJ2-3; 8 bases fit TRBD2. The CDR3 spans 16 residues. CDR1 and CDR2 (germline): SGHNT, YYREEE (reference sequence). Trimming took 0 bases from V and 6 from J; bases not matched to a gene: 9. CDR3 bases: TGTGCCAGCAGCTTGGAGATAGCGGGGTTAACGGATACGCAGTATTTT. Residues: CASSLEIAGLTDTQYF.

The chain links TRBV5-1 to TRBJ2-3, with D possibly being TRBD1 (6 bases). The CDR3 sequence is 16 residues long. The V and J ends lost 4 bases and 2 bases respectively, with 17 bases between them. Germline V gives CDR1 SGHRS, CDR2 YFSETQ. The CDR3 coding sequence is TGCGCCAGCAGCCTGACAGGTCCAGGACCCACAGATACGCAGTATTTT. Protein sequence: CASSLTGPGPTDTQYF. Complete variable domain (other parts from reference TRBV5-1 and TRBJ2-3): KAGVTQTPRYLIKTRGQQVTLSCSPISGHRSVSWYQQTPGQGLQFLFEYFSETQRNKGNFPGRFSGRQFSNSRSEMNVSTLELGDSALYLCASSLTGPGPTDTQYFGPGTRLTVL.